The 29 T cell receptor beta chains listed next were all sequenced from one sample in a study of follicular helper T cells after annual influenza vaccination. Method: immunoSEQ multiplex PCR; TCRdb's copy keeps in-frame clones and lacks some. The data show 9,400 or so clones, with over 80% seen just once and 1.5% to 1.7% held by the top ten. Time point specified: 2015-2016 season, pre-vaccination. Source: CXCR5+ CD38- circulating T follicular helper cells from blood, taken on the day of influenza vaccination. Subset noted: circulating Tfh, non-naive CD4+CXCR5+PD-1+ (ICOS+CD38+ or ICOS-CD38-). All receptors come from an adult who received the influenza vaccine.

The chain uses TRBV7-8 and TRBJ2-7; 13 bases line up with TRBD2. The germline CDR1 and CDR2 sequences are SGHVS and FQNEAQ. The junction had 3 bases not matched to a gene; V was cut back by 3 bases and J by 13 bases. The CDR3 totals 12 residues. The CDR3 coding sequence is TGTGCCAGCAGCTTGGGGACTAGCGGGAAATACTTC. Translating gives CASSLGTSGKYF. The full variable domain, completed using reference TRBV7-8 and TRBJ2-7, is GAGVSQSPRYKVAKRGQDVALRCDPISGHVSLFWYQQALGQGPEFLTYFQNEAQLDKSGLPSDRFFAERPEGSVSTLKIQRTQQEDSAVYLCASSLGTSGKYFGPGTRLTVT.

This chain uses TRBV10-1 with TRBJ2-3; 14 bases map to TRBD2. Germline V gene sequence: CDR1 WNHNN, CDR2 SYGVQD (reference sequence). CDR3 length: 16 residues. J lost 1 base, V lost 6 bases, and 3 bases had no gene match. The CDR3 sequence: CASRGLAGAGTDTQYF. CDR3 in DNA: TGCGCCAGCAGGGGACTAGCGGGAGCGGGCACAGATACGCAGTATTTT.

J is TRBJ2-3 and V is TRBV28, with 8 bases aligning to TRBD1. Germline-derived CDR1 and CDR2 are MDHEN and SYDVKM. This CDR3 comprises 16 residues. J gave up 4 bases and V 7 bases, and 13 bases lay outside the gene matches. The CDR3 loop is CASTSPGQVLADTQYF. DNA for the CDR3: TGTGCCAGCACCTCCCCGGGACAGGTCTTAGCAGATACGCAGTATTTT.

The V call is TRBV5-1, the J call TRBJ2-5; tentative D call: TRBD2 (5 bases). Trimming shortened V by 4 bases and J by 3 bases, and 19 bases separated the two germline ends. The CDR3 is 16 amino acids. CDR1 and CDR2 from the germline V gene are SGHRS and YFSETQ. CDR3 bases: TGCGCCAGCAGCCCCGAACCCCGAGTGGAGGAAGAGACCCAGTACTTC. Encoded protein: CASSPEPRVEEETQYF.

CDR3 residues: CASSTRTTGGSNQPQHF. CDR3 DNA: TGTGCCAGTAGTACCAGAACAACAGGGGGTAGCAATCAGCCCCAGCATTTT. The chain carries TRBV19 and TRBJ1-5, with 8 positions matching TRBD1. This CDR3 has 17 amino acids. V shed 4 bases and J 0 bases; nucleotides not matched to a gene: 8. Germline assignment: CDR1 LNHDA and CDR2 SQIVND (reference sequence). The variable domain in full, completed from reference TRBV19 and TRBJ1-5, reads DGGITQSPKYLFRKEGQNVTLSCEQNLNHDAMYWYRQDPGQGLRLIYYSQIVNDFQKGDIAEGYSVSREKKESFPLTVTSAQKNPTAFYLCASSTRTTGGSNQPQHFGDGTRLSIL.

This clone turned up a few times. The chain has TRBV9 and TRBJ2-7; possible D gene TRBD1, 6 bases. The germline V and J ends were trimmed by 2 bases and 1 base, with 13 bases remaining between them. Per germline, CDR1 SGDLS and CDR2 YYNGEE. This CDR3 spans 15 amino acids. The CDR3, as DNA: TGTGCCAGCAGCGTCCAGGAAGGGACATCCTACGAGCAGTACTTC. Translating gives CASSVQEGTSYEQYF.

This chain's CDR3 is CAWRGGKGNIQYF. The CDR3, as DNA: TGTGCCTGGAGAGGGGGAAAAGGAAACATTCAGTACTTC. The chain couples TRBV30 to TRBJ2-4; D perhaps matches TRBD1 (6 bases). The length of the CDR3 is 13 residues. V was shortened by 3 bases and J by 6 bases, with 12 bases between the two germline ends. Per the germline V gene, CDR1 is GTSNPN and CDR2 is SVGIG (reference sequence).

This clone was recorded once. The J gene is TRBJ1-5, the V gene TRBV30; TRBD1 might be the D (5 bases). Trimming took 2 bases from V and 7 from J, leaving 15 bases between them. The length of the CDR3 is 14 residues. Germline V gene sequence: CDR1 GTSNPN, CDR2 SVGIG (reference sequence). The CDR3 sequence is CAWSTQGVRQPQHF. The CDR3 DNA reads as TGTGCCTGGAGTACGCAGGGAGTCCGGCAGCCCCAGCATTTT.

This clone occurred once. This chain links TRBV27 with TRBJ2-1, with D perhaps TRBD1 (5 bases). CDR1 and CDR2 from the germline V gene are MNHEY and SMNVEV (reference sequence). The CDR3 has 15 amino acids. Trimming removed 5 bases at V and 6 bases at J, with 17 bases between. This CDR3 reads CASSKQVLPSNEQFF. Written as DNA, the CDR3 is TGTGCCAGCAGTAAACAGGTCCTCCCCTCCAATGAGCAGTTCTTC.

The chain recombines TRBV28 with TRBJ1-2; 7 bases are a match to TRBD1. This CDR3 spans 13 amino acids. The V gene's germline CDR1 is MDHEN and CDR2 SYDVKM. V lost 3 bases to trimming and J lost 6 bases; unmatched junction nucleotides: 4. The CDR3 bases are TGTGCCAGCAGTTTTGTGAGGGGGCATGGCTACACCTTC. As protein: CASSFVRGHGYTF.

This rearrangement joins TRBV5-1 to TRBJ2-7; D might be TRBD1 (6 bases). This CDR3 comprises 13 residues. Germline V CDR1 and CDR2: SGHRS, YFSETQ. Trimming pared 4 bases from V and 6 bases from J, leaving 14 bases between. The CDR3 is CASSPDTGPEQYF. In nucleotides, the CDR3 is TGCGCCAGCAGCCCTGATACAGGGCCCGAGCAGTACTTC.

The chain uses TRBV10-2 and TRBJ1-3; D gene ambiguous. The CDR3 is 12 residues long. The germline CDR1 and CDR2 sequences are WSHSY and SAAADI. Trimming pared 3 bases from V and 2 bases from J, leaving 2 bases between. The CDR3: CASSDTGNTIYF. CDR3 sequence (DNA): TGCGCCAGCAGTGATACTGGAAACACCATATATTTT.

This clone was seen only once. For the CDR3, the DNA is TGTGCCAGCCCCTTTATTTGGGGACTAGCGGGAGGATTCACCGGGGAGCTGTTTTTT. It translates to CASPFIWGLAGGFTGELFF. The chain links TRBV7-4 to TRBJ2-2; 15 bases are a match to TRBD2. This CDR3 contains 19 residues. V was pared by 8 bases and J by 4 bases, with 14 bases of the junction left unmatched. From germline, CDR1 is SGHVT and CDR2 SQSDAQ.

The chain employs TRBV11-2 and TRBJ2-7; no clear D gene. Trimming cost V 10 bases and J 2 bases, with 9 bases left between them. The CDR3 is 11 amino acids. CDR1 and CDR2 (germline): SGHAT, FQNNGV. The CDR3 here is CATPEPYEQYF. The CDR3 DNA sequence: TGTGCCACCCCCGAGCCCTACGAGCAGTACTTC.

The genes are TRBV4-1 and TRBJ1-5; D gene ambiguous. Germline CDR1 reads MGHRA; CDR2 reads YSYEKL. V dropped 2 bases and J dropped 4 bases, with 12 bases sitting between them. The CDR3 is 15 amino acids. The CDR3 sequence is CASSQSRAANQPQHF. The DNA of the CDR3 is TGCGCCAGCAGCCAATCACGGGCAGCAAATCAGCCCCAGCATTTT.

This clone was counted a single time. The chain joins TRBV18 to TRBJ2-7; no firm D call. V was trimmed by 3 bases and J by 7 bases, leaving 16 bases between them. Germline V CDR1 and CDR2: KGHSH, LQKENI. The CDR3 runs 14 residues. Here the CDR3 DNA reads TGTGCCAGCTCACCGGGGAACCCAGCAAGGGAGCAGTACTTC. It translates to CASSPGNPAREQYF.

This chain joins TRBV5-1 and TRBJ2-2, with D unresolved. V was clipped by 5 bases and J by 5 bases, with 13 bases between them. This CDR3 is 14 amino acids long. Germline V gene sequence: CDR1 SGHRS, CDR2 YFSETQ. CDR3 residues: CASSYSSITGELFF. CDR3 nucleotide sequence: TGCGCCAGCAGTTATTCGTCGATTACCGGGGAGCTGTTTTTT.

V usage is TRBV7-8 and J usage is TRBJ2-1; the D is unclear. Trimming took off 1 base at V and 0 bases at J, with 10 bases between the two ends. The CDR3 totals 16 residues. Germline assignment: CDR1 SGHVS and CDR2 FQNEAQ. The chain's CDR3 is CASSLGGPGSYNEQFF. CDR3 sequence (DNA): TGTGCCAGCAGCTTAGGTGGGCCGGGCTCCTACAATGAGCAGTTCTTC.

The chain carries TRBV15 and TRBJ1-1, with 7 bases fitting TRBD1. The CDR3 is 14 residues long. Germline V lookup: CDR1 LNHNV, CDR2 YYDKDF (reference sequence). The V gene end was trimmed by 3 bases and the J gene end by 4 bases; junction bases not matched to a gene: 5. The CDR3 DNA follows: TGTGCCACCAGCAGGACAGGGATGGGCACTGAAGCTTTCTTT. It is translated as CATSRTGMGTEAFF.

CDR3 loop: CASNAEGAGGNYGYTF. The CDR3 nucleotides are TGTGCCAGCAATGCGGAAGGGGCCGGGGGGAACTATGGCTACACCTTC. The chain has TRBV2 and TRBJ1-2; D might be TRBD1 (5 bases). The CDR3 runs 16 residues. Per germline, CDR1 SNHLY and CDR2 FYNNEI. V was cut by 7 bases and J by 2 bases, with 20 bases left in between.

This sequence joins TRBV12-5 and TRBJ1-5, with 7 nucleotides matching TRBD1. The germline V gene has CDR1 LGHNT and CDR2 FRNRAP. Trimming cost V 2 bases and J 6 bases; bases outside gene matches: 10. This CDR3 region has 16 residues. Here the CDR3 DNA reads TGTGCTAGTGGTTTGACTAGGGCAGGGGGTGGTCAGCCCCAGCATTTT. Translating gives CASGLTRAGGGQPQHF.

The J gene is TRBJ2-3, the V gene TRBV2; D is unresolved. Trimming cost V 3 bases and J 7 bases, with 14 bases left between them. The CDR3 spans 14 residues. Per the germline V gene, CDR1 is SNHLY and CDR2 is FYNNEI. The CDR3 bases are TGTGCCAGCAGTGACGGCAGGTCCCGATATACGCAGTATTTT. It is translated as CASSDGRSRYTQYF.

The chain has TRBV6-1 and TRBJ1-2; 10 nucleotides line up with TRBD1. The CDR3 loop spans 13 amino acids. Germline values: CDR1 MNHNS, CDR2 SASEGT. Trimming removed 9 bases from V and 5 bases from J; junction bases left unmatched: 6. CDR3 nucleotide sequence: TGTGCCAGTGGGACAGGGGTAAAATATGGCTACACCTTC. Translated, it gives CASGTGVKYGYTF.

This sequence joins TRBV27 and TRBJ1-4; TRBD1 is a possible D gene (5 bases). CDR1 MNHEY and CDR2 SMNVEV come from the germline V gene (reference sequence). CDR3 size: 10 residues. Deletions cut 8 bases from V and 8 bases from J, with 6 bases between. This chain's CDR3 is CASRGEKLFF. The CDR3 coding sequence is TGTGCCAGCCGGGGGGAAAAACTGTTTTTT.

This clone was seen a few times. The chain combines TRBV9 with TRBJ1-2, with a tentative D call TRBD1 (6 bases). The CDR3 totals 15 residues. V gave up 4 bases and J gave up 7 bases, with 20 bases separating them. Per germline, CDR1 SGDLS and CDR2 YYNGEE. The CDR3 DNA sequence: TGTGCCAGCAGCCCCCGGGGAGCAGGACAGACTGGCTACACCTTC. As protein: CASSPRGAGQTGYTF.

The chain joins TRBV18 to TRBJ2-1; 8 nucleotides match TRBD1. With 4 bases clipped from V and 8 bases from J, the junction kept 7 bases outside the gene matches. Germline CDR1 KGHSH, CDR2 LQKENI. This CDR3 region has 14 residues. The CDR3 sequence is CASSLQGAMDEQFF. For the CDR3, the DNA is TGTGCCAGCTCACTCCAGGGGGCGATGGATGAGCAGTTCTTC.

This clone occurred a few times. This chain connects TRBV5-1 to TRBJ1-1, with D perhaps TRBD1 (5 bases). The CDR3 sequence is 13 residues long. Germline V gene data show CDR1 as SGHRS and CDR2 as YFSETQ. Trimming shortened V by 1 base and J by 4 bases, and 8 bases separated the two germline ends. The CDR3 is CASSLSQGTEAFF. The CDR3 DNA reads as TGCGCCAGCAGCTTGTCGCAGGGCACTGAAGCTTTCTTT. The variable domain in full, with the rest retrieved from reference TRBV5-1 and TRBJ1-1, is KAGVTQTPRYLIKTRGQQVTLSCSPISGHRSVSWYQQTPGQGLQFLFEYFSETQRNKGNFPGRFSGRQFSNSRSEMNVSTLELGDSALYLCASSLSQGTEAFFGQGTRLTVV.

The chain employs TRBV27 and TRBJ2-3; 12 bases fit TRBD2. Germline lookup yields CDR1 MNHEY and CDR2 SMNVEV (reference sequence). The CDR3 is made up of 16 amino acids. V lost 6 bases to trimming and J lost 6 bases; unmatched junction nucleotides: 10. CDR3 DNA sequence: TGTGCCAGCAGGGCCCTCGGACTAGCGGGATCGGATACGCAGTATTTT. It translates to CASRALGLAGSDTQYF.

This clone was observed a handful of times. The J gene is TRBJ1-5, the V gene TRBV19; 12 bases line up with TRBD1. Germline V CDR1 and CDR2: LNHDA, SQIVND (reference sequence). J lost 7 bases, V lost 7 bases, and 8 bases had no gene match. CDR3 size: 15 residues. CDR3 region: CASIPGQGAGQPQHF. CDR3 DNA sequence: TGTGCCAGTATACCGGGACAGGGGGCCGGGCAGCCCCAGCATTTT. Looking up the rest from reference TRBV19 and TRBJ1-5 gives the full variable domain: DGGITQSPKYLFRKEGQNVTLSCEQNLNHDAMYWYRQDPGQGLRLIYYSQIVNDFQKGDIAEGYSVSREKKESFPLTVTSAQKNPTAFYLCASIPGQGAGQPQHFGDGTRLSIL.